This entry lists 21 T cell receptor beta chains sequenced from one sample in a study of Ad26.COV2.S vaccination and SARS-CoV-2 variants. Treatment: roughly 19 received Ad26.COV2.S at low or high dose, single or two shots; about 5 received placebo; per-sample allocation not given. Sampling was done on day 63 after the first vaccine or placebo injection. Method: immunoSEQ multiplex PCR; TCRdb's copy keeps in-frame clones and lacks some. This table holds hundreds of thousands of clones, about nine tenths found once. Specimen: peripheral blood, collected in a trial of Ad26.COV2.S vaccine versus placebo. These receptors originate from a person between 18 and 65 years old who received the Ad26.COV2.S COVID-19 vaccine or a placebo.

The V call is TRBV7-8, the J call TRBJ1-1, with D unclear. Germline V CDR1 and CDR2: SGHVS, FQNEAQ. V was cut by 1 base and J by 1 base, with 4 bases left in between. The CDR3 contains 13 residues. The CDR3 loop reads CASSLGTNTEAFF. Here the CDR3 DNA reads TGTGCCAGCAGCTTAGGGACGAACACTGAAGCTTTCTTT.

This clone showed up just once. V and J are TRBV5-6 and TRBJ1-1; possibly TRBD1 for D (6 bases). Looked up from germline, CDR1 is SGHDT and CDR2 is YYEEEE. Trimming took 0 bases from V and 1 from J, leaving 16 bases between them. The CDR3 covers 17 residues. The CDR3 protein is CASSLGDRNFANTEAFF. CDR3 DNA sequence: TGTGCCAGCAGCTTGGGAGACAGGAATTTCGCGAACACTGAAGCTTTCTTT.

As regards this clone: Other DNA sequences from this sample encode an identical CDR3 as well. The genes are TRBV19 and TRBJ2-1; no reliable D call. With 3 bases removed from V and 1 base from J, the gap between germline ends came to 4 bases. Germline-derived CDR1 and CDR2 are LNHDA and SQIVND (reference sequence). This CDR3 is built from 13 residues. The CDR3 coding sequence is TGTGCCAGTAGTATCAGTTCCTACAATGAGCAGTTCTTC. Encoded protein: CASSISSYNEQFF.

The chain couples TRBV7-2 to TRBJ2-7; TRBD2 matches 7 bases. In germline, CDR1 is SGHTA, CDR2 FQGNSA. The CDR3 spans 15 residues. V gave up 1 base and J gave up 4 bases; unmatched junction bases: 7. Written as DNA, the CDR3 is TGTGCCAGCAGCTTAGTAGGGCTAGCGGAGTACGAGCAGTACTTC. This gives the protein CASSLVGLAEYEQYF.

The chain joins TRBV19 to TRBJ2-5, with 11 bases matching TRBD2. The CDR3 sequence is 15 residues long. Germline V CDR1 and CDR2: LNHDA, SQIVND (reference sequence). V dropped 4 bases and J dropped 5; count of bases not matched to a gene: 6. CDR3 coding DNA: TGTGCCAGTAGTAAGGGTAGCGGGAGGGAGGAGACCCAGTACTTC. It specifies CASSKGSGREETQYF.

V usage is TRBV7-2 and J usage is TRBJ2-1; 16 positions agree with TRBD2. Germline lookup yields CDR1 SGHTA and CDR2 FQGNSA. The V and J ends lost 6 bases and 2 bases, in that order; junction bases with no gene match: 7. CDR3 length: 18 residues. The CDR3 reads CASSRGTSGRAPYNEQFF. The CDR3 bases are TGTGCCAGCAGTCGCGGGACTAGCGGGAGGGCCCCCTACAATGAGCAGTTCTTC.

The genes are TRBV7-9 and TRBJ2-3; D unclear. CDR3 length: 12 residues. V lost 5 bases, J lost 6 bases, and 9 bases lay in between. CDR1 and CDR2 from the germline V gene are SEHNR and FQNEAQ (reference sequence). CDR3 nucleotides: TGTGCCAGCAGCCCCAGCTTGGATACGCAGTATTTT. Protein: CASSPSLDTQYF.

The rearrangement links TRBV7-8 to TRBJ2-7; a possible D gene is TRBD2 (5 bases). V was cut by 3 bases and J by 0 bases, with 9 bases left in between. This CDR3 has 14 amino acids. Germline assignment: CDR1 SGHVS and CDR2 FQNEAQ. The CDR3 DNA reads TGTGCCAGCAGCTTGAGCGGTTACTCCTACGAGCAGTACTTC. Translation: CASSLSGYSYEQYF.

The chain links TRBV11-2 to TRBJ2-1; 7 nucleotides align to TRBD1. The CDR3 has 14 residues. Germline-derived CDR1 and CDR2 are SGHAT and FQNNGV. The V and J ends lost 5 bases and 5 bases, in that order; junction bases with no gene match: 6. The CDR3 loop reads CASSLGQVHNEQFF. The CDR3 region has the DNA TGTGCCAGCAGCCTCGGACAGGTCCACAATGAGCAGTTCTTC. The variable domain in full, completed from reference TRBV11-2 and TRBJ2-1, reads EAGVAQSPRYKIIEKRQSVAFWCNPISGHATLYWYQQILGQGPKLLIQFQNNGVVDDSQLPKDRFSAERLKGVDSTLKIQPAKLEDSAVYLCASSLGQVHNEQFFGPGTRLTVL.

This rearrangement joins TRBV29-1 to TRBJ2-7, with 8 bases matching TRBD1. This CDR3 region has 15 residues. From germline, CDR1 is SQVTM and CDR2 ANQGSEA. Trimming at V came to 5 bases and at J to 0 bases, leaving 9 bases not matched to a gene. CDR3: CSVSTDRASSYEQYF. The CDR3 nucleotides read TGCAGCGTTTCAACGGACAGGGCGAGCTCCTACGAGCAGTACTTC.

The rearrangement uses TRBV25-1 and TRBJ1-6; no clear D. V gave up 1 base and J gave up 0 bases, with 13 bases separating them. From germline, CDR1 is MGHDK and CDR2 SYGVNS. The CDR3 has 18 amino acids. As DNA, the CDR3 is TGTGCCAGCAGTGAATCCCTGACCGCAGACTCCTATAATTCACCCCTCCACTTT. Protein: CASSESLTADSYNSPLHF.

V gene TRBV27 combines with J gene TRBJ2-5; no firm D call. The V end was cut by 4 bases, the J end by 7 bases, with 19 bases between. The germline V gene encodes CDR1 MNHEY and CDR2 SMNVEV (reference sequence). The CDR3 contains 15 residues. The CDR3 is CASSSPLSAPGTQYF. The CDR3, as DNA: TGTGCCAGCAGTTCGCCGCTCAGTGCCCCCGGGACCCAGTACTTC.

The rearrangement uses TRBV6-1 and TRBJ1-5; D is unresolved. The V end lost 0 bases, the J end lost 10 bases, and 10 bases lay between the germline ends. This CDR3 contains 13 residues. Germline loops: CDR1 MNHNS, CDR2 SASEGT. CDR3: CASSEAEGGPQHF. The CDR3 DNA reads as TGTGCCAGCAGTGAAGCGGAGGGTGGACCCCAGCATTTT.

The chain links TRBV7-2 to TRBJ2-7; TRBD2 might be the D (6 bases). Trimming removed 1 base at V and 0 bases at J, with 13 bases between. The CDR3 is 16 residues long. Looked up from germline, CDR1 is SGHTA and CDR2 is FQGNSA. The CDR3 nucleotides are TGTGCCAGCAGCTTAGTTCCGGGAGTAAGCTCCTACGAGCAGTACTTC. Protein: CASSLVPGVSSYEQYF.

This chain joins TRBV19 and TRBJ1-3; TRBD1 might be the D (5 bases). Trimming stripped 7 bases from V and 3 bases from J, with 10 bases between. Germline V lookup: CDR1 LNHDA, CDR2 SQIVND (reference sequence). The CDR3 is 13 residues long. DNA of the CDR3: TGTGCCAGTATCACGGGACTTGGAAACACCATATATTTT. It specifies CASITGLGNTIYF. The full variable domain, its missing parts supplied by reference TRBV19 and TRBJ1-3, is DGGITQSPKYLFRKEGQNVTLSCEQNLNHDAMYWYRQDPGQGLRLIYYSQIVNDFQKGDIAEGYSVSREKKESFPLTVTSAQKNPTAFYLCASITGLGNTIYFGEGSWLTVV.

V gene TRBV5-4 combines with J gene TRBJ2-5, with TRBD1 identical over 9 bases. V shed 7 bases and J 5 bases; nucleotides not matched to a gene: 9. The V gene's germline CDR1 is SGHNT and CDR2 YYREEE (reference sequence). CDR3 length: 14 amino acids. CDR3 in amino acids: CASQQGALGETQYF. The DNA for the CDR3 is TGTGCCAGCCAACAGGGGGCGCTGGGGGAGACCCAGTACTTC.

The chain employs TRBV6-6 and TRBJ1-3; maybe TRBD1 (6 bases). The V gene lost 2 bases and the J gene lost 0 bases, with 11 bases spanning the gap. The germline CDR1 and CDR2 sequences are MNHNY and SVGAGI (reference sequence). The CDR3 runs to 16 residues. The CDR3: CASSYTDRTSGNTIYF. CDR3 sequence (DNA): TGTGCCAGCAGTTACACCGACAGGACCTCTGGAAACACCATATATTTT.

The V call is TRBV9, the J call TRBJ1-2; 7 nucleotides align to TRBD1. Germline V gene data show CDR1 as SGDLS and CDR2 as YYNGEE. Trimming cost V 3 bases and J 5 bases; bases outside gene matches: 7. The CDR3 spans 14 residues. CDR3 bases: TGTGCCAGCAGCGGGTCGGGACAGAAGTATGGCTACACCTTC. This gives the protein CASSGSGQKYGYTF.

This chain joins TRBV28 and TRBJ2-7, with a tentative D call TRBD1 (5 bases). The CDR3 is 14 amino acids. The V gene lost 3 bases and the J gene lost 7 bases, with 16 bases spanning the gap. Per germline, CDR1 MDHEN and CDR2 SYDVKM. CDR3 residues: CASSLARVLGEQYF. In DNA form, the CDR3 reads TGTGCCAGCAGTTTGGCCAGGGTCTTAGGGGAGCAGTACTTC. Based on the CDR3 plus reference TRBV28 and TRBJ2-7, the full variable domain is DVKVTQSSRYLVKRTGEKVFLECVQDMDHENMFWYRQDPGLGLRLIYFSYDVKMKEKGDIPEGYSVSREKKERFSLILESASTNQTSMYLCASSLARVLGEQYFGPGTRLTVT.

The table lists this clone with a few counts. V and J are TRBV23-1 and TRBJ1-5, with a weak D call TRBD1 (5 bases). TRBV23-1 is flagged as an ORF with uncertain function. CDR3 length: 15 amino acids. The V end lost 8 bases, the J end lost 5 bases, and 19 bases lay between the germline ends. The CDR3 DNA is TGCGCCAGCCCCAGTGGGCGGGGACGGGATCAGCCCCAGCATTTT. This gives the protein CASPSGRGRDQPQHF.

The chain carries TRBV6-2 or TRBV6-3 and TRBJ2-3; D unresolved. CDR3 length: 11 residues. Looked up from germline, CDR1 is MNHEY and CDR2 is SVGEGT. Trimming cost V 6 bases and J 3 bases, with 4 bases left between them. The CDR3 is CASSQTDTQYF. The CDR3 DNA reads TGTGCCAGCAGCCAAACAGATACGCAGTATTTT.